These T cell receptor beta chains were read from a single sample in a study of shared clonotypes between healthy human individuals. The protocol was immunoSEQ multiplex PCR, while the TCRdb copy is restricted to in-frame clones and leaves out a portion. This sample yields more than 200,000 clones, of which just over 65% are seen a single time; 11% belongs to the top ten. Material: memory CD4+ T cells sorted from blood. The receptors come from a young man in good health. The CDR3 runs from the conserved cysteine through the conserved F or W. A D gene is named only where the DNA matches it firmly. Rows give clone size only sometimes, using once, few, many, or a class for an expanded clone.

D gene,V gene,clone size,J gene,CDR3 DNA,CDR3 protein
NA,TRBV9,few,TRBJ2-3,TGTGCCAGCAGCGCGGCTAGCGGCACAGATACGCAGTATTTT,CASSAASGTDTQYF
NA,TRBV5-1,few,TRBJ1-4,TGCGCCAGCAGCTTATGGGGGATTGATGAAAAACTGTTTTTT,CASSLWGIDEKLFF
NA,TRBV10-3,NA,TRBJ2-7,TGTGCCACCTCCTTGAACGACGAGCAGTACTTC,CATSLNDEQYF
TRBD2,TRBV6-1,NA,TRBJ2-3,TGTGCCAGCAGTGCTCTCACGGGACTAGCGGGAGGGTACACAGATACGCAGTATTTT,CASSALTGLAGGYTDTQYF
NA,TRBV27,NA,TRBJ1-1,TGTGCCAGCAGTCCCTTGGGGGGCACTGAAGCTTTCTTT,CASSPLGGTEAFF
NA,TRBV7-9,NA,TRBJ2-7,TGTGCCAGCAGCCGCGGGGCAGGGAATAAATACTCCTACGAGCAGTACTTC,CASSRGAGNKYSYEQYF
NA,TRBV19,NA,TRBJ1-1,TGTGCCAGTAGTATTAAGGGGGACACTGAAGCTTTCTTT,CASSIKGDTEAFF
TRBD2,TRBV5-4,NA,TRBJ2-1,TGCGCCAGCAGCCCTATAGCGGGAGGTATGCATGAGCAGTTCTTC,CASSPIAGGMHEQFF
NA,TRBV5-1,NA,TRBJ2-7,TGCGCCAGCAGCTTCGTTCGGGAGCTGTCCGACGAGCAGTACTTC,CASSFVRELSDEQYF
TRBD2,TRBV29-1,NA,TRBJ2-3,TGCAGCGTTGAAGACAATCTAGCGGGAGTTAGCACAGATACGCAGTATTTT,CSVEDNLAGVSTDTQYF
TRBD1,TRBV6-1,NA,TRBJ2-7,TGTGCCAGCAGTGAAGTGGGCGCCGGGACAGGGGCCTACGAGCAGTACTTC,CASSEVGAGTGAYEQYF
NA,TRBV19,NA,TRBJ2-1,TGTGCCAGTAGTGCCCGACAGGACTCCTACAATGAGCAGTTCTTC,CASSARQDSYNEQFF
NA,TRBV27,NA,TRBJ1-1,TGTGCCAGCAGTCTTACAGGGTGGAACACTGAAGCTTTCTTT,CASSLTGWNTEAFF
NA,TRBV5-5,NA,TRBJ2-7,TGTGCCAGCAGCTTGGCGGGAGTAGCCTACGAGCAGTACTTC,CASSLAGVAYEQYF
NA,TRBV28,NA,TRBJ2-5,TGTGCCAGCAGTTTATCGAATGTAAGGACCCAGTACTTC,CASSLSNVRTQYF
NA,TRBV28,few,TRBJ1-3,TGTGCCAGCAGCCCTCCAGGGGCAGTTGGAAACACCATATATTTT,CASSPPGAVGNTIYF
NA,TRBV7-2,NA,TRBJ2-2,TGTGCCAGCAGCTTAGCCGGGTTTGCCGGGGAGCTGTTTTTT,CASSLAGFAGELFF
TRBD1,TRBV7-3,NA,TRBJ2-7,TGTGCCAACAGACAGGGCGGGCCCGGAGAGCAGTACTTC,CANRQGGPGEQYF
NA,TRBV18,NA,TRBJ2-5,TGTGCCAGCTCACCACCGGGGGATCAAGAGACCCAGTACTTC,CASSPPGDQETQYF
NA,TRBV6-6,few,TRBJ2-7,TGTGCCAGCGGGAACGGGATTTCCTACGAGCAGTACTTC,CASGNGISYEQYF
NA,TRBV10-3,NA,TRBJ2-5,TGTGCCATCAGTGGGGGCAGGGCCACAGAGACCCAGTACTTC,CAISGGRATETQYF
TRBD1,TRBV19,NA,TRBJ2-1,TGTGCCAGTAGCCTAAGGGACAGGGACTACAATGAGCAGTTCTTC,CASSLRDRDYNEQFF
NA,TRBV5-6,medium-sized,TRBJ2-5,TGTGCCAGCAGCTTGGATGGACGGGAAGAGACCCAGTACTTC,CASSLDGREETQYF
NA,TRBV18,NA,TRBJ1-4,TGTGCCAGCTCACCACCGAGTGCAACTAATGAAAAACTGTTTTTT,CASSPPSATNEKLFF
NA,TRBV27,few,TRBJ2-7,TGTGCCAGCAGTTTATCGAGGCAGGGCTGGCAGTACTTC,CASSLSRQGWQYF
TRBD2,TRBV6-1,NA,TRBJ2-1,TGTGCCAGCAGTCAACTAGCGGCTTACAATGAGCAGTTCTTC,CASSQLAAYNEQFF
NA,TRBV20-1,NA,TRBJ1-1,TGCAGTGCTAAGCTTAGCCACAAAGCTTTCTTT,CSAKLSHKAFF
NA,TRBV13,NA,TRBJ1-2,TGTGCCAGCAGCTTAGGCCTAAGATGGGGCGAGGACTATGGCTACACCTTC,CASSLGLRWGEDYGYTF
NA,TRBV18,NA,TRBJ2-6,TGTGCCAGCTCGCGGGGTTCTGGGGCCAACGTCCTGACTTTC,CASSRGSGANVLTF
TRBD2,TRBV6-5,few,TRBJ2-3,TGTGCCAGCAGACTAGCGACACGCACAGATACGCAGTATTTT,CASRLATRTDTQYF
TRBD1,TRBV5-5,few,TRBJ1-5,TGTGCCAGCAGCTTGGCTCAGGGGGACCAGCCCCAGCATTTT,CASSLAQGDQPQHF
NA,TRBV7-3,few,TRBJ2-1,TGTGCCAGCAGTTGGGGCGTGACGCCCAATGAGCAGTTCTTC,CASSWGVTPNEQFF
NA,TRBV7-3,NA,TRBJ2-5,TGTGCCAGCAGCTACGGGTTGCGAGAGACCCAGTACTTC,CASSYGLRETQYF
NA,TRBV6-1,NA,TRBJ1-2,TGTGCCAGCAGTGAAGCTGTCAGGATTCGCGATGGCTACACCTTC,CASSEAVRIRDGYTF
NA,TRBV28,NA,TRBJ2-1,TGTGCCAGCAGTTCCCAGGGTTTTGAGCAGTTCTTC,CASSSQGFEQFF
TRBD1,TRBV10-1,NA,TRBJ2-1,TGCGCCAGCAGTAAGGGACAGGGGACCTCCTACAATGAGCAGTTCTTC,CASSKGQGTSYNEQFF
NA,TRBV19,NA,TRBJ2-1,TGTGCCAGTAGTATAGACCCTAGTTACAATGAGCAGTTCTTC,CASSIDPSYNEQFF
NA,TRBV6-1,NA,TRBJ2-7,TGTGCCAGCAGACCCACCGGGGGTGCCTACGAGCAGTACTTC,CASRPTGGAYEQYF
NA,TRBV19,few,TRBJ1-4,TGTGCCAGTAGTATTGTTGGGGCTATGGCTAATGAAAAACTGTTTTTT,CASSIVGAMANEKLFF
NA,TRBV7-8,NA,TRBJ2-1,TGTGCCAGCAGCGGATCTGTAAACAATGAGCAGTTCTTC,CASSGSVNNEQFF
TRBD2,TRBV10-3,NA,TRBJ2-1,TGTGCCATCAGTGCGGAGCTAGCGGGAGCCTCGCACGAGCAGTTCTTC,CAISAELAGASHEQFF
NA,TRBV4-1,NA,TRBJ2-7,TGCGCCAGCAGCCTCGGACGCAGGGGAGACGAGCAGTACTTC,CASSLGRRGDEQYF
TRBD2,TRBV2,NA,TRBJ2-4,TGTGCCAGCAAGCGGGGTCCTTCGGAAAACATTCAGTACTTC,CASKRGPSENIQYF
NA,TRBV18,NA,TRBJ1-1,TGTGCCAGCTCACCCCGGGGAGGGGTTGACACTGAAGCTTTCTTT,CASSPRGGVDTEAFF
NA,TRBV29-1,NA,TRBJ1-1,TGCAGCGTTGTTGGGATGGGAAACACTGAAGCTTTCTTT,CSVVGMGNTEAFF
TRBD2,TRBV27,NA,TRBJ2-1,TGTGCCAGCAGTTTACTAGCGGGAGGCCAGGGTGAGCAGTTCTTC,CASSLLAGGQGEQFF
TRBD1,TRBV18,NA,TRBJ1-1,TGTGCCAGCTCACTAATAGACAGGGGTCCTGAAGCTTTCTTT,CASSLIDRGPEAFF
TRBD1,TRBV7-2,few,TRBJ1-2,TGTGCCAGCAGCCCGGACAGGAACTATGGCTACACCTTC,CASSPDRNYGYTF
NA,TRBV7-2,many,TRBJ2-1,TGTGCCAGCAGCTTAGCTGCGGGACAATACAATGAGCAGTTCTTC,CASSLAAGQYNEQFF
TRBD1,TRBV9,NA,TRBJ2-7,TGTGCCAGCAGCGTAGAGGACAGGGGCTACGAGCAGTACTTC,CASSVEDRGYEQYF
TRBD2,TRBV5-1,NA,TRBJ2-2,TGCGCCAGCAGTTCGATAGCGGGAGAGGTCGGGGAGCTGTTTTTT,CASSSIAGEVGELFF
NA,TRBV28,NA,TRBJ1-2,TGTGCCAGCAGTTCACTGACAGACTATGGCTACACCTTC,CASSSLTDYGYTF
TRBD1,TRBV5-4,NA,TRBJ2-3,TGTGCCAGCAGCTTGGCCGCCAGGGGGCCTACAGATACGCAGTATTTT,CASSLAARGPTDTQYF
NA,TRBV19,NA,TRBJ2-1,TGTGCCAGTGCAGGAGGCAGGGACGGATACAATGAGCAGTTCTTC,CASAGGRDGYNEQFF
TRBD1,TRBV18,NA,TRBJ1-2,TGTGCCAGCTCACCGACGGACAGGATGGACTATGGCTACACCTTC,CASSPTDRMDYGYTF